The next 4 T cell receptor beta chains were all read from a single sample in a study of tumor-infiltrating lymphocytes in primary liver carcinoma. From around 500 ng total RNA, TCR beta cDNA was generated with a primer in the constant region. Amplification in three nested multiplex PCR rounds with slightly modified ARM-PCR gave rise to TCR beta libraries. For about 11 cycles apiece, the opening two PCR rounds ran with TRBV1-TRBV30 forward primers and a C-beta reverse primer. TCRdb used MiXCR to reprocess the multiplex PCR reads, holding one entry per CDR3 protein. The table records more than 150,000 distinct CDR3 sequences, 60% of them present only once. Alongside blood RNA obtained from unsorted whole blood, germline DNA was also extracted. Source material: peripheral blood. Source of these receptors: a man between 40 and 49 years old with primary liver carcinoma and hepatitis B virus infection.

This clonotype was detected only a few times. The rearrangement joins TRBV6-5 to TRBJ2-5, with D perhaps TRBD2 (6 bases). The CDR3 has 14 amino acids. CDR1 and CDR2 from the germline V gene are MNHEY and SVGAGI. V gave up 4 bases and J gave up 3 bases, with 12 bases separating them. CDR3 loop: CASSWGLGEETQYF. The CDR3, as DNA: TGTGCCAGCAGTTGGGGACTGGGGGAAGAGACCCAGTACTTC.

A remark on this clonotype: Compared with germline, one end of the junction differs, possibly owing to a read error. This chain links TRBV7-8 with TRBJ2-3; 10 bases are a match to TRBD2. CDR3 length equals 17 residues. Germline CDR1 reads SGHVS; CDR2 reads FQNEAQ. In nucleotides, the CDR3 is TGTGCCAGCACCTTAGCCCAAGCGGGAGGGCCACATGATACGGAGTATTTT. This translates into CASTLAQAGGPHDTEYF.

This chain links TRBV5-1 with TRBJ2-1; 9 bases map to TRBD2. V lost 1 base and J lost 3; bases outside the gene matches: 8. The germline gives CDR1 SGHRS, CDR2 YFSETQ. The CDR3 extends over 17 amino acids. The CDR3 here is CASSLLAASGVYNEQFF. The CDR3 DNA reads TGCGCCAGCAGCTTGCTTGCCGCTAGCGGGGTCTACAATGAGCAGTTCTTC.

Concerning this clonotype: With a much larger clone just one base away, this may be a read error. V and J are TRBV29-1 and TRBJ2-3, with 7 bases fitting TRBD2. With 4 bases clipped from V and 5 bases from J, the junction kept 6 bases outside the gene matches. In germline, CDR1 is SQVTM, CDR2 ANQGSEA. This CDR3 comprises 13 residues. The CDR3 bases are TGCAGCGTTGGTCGGGGGGTTGGAGATACGCAGTATTTT. The encoded protein is CSVGRGVGDTQYF.